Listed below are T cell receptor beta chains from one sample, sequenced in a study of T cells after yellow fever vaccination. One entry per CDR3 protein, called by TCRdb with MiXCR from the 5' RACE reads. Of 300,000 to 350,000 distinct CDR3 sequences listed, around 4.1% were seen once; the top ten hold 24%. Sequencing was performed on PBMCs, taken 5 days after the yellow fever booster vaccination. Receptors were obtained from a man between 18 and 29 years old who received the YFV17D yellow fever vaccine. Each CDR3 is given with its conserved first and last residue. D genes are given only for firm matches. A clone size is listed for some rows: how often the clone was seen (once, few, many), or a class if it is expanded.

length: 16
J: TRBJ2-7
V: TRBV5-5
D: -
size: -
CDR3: CASSLEAGWSSYEQYF
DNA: TGTGCCAGCAGCTTGGAAGCAGGGTGGAGCTCCTACGAGCAGTACTTC

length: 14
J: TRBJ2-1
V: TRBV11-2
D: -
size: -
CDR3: CASSLHDSYNEQFF
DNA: TGTGCCAGCAGCTTACACGATTCCTACAATGAGCAGTTCTTC

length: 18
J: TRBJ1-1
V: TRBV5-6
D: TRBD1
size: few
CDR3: CASSLIPRQGAAGTEAFF
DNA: TGTGCCAGCAGCCTAATCCCGCGACAGGGGGCAGCGGGCACTGAAGCTTTCTTT

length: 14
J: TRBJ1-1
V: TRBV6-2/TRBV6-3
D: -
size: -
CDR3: CASSSPLWFTEAFF
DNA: TGTGCCAGCAGTTCACCTTTGTGGTTCACTGAAGCTTTCTTT

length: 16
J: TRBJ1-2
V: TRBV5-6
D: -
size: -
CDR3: CASTPAAPANGYGYTF
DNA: TGTGCCAGCACTCCCGCGGCCCCGGCGAATGGCTATGGCTACACCTTC

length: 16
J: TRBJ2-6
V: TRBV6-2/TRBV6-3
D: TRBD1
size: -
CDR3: CASRRTGTDGANVLTF
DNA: TGTGCCAGCAGAAGGACAGGGACGGATGGGGCCAACGTCCTGACTTTC

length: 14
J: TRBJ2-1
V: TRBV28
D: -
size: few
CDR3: CASSSSGTGNEQFF
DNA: TGTGCCAGCAGTTCGTCAGGGACGGGTAATGAGCAGTTCTTC

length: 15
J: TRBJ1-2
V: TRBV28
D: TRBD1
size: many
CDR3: CASSFRGRPNYGYTF
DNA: TGTGCCAGCAGTTTCAGGGGGAGGCCTAACTATGGCTACACCTTC

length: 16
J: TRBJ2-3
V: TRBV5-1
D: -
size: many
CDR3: CASSSGRTEGTDTQYF
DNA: TGCGCCAGCAGCTCTGGGAGGACGGAAGGCACAGATACGCAGTATTTT

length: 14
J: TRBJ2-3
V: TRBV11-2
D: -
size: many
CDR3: CASSRGVSPDTQYF
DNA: TGTGCCAGCAGTAGGGGGGTTTCCCCAGATACGCAGTATTTT

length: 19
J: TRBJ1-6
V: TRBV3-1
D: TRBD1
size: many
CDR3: CASSHGPGQGATYNSPLHF
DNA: TGTGCCAGCAGCCATGGGCCGGGACAGGGGGCGACCTATAATTCACCCCTCCACTTT

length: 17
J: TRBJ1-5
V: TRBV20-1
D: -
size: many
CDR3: CSARDQPSGRNNQPQHF
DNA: TGCAGTGCTAGAGATCAACCCTCGGGACGTAACAATCAGCCCCAGCATTTT

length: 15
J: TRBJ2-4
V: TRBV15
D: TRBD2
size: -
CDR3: CATSRDREGKNIQYF
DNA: TGTGCCACCAGCAGAGATAGGGAGGGGAAAAACATTCAGTACTTC

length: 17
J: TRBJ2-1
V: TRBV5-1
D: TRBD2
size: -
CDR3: CASSLGETSGGYNEQFF
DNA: TGCGCCAGCAGCTTGGGGGAGACTAGCGGGGGGTACAATGAGCAGTTCTTC

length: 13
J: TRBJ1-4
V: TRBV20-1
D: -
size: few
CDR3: CSARGAGLEKLFF
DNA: TGCAGTGCTAGAGGCGCAGGGCTGGAAAAACTGTTTTTT

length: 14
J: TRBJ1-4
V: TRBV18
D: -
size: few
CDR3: CASSPLQTNEKLFF
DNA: TGTGCCAGCTCACCGCTACAGACTAATGAAAAACTGTTTTTT

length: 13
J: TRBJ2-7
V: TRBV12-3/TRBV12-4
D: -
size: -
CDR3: CASSSPPLGEQYF
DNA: TGTGCCAGCAGTTCGCCTCCCCTGGGGGAGCAGTACTTC

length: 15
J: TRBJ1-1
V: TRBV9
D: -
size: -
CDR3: CASSPPTTMNTEAFF
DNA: TGTGCCAGCAGCCCACCGACGACTATGAACACTGAAGCTTTCTTT

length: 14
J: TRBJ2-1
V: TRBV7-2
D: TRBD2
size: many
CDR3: CASSVGLAFNEQFF
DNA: TGTGCCAGCAGCGTCGGACTAGCGTTCAATGAGCAGTTCTTC

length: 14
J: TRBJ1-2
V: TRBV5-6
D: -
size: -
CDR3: CASRPNRRYYGYTF
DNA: TGTGCCAGCAGACCCAACCGGCGGTATTATGGCTACACCTTC

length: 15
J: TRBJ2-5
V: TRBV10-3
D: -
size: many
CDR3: CAISGKGGYQETQYF
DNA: TGTGCCATCAGTGGGAAAGGGGGGTACCAAGAGACCCAGTACTTC

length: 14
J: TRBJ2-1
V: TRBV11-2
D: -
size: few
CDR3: CASSSQGLQGEQFF
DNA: TGTGCCAGCAGCTCACAGGGTCTTCAAGGTGAGCAGTTCTTC

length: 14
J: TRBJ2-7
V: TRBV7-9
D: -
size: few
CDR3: CASSPGTGVDEQYF
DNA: TGTGCCAGCAGCCCGGGGACTGGGGTCGACGAGCAGTACTTC

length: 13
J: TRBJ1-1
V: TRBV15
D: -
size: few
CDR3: CATSSRVNTEAFF
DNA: TGTGCCACCAGCAGCAGGGTGAACACTGAAGCTTTCTTT

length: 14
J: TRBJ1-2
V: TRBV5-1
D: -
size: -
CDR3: CASSLEASNYGYTF
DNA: TGCGCCAGCAGCTTGGAGGCCAGCAACTATGGCTACACCTTC

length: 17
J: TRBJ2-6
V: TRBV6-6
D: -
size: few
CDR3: CASRSKPRNSGANVLTF
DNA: TGTGCCAGCAGATCCAAACCCAGGAATTCTGGGGCCAACGTCCTGACTTTC

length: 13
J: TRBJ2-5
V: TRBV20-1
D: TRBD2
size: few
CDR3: CSGRLAERETQYF
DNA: TGCAGTGGCCGACTAGCGGAAAGGGAGACCCAGTACTTC

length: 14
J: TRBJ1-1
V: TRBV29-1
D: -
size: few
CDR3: CSVEDPSRNTEAFF
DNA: TGCAGCGTTGAAGATCCCTCCAGGAACACTGAAGCTTTCTTT